Listed below are T cell receptor beta chains from one sample, sequenced in a study of naive and memory T cell subsets. One entry per CDR3 protein results from TCRdb running MiXCR on the UMI-ligation and nested PCR reads. The top ten hold about 1.6% of the sample, which has tens of thousands of distinct CDR3 sequences, around 6.5% seen once. The specimen sequenced was central memory CD4+ T cells from blood. These receptors came from a human donor in good health. CDR3s include the opening cysteine and the closing phenylalanine or tryptophan. The order of the fields is D gene, V gene, J gene, clone size, CDR3 length, CDR3 protein, CDR3 DNA. The D gene is left open where the match is weak. Some rows have no size entry. The others give once, few or many, or a class for an expanded clone.

>NA|TRBV7-2|TRBJ2-1|NA|13
CASSLGGRNEQFF
TGTGCCAGCAGCTTAGGGGGTCGAAATGAGCAGTTCTTC
>NA|TRBV18|TRBJ1-1|many|14
CASSSRVGETEAFF
TGTGCCAGCTCATCCAGGGTGGGAGAGACTGAAGCTTTCTTT
>NA|TRBV7-7|TRBJ2-3|NA|13
CASSFSTGDTQYF
TGTGCCAGCAGCTTCAGTACCGGCGATACGCAGTATTTT
>TRBD2|TRBV7-9|TRBJ2-1|NA|16
CASSFPGLAGAREQFF
TGTGCCAGCAGCTTCCCTGGACTAGCGGGAGCACGCGAGCAGTTCTTC
>NA|TRBV7-2|TRBJ1-2|NA|14
CASSPRVGGYGYTF
TGTGCCAGCAGCCCCAGAGTTGGAGGCTATGGCTACACCTTC
>NA|TRBV29-1|TRBJ2-3|many|14
CSVVFPGSTDTQYF
TGCAGCGTTGTGTTCCCGGGTAGCACAGATACGCAGTATTTT
>TRBD1|TRBV7-2|TRBJ2-7|many|14
CASSVGTGVYEQYF
TGTGCCAGCAGCGTGGGGACAGGAGTCTACGAGCAGTACTTC
>NA|TRBV7-2|TRBJ2-7|many|15
CASSSVKGAGGEQYF
TGTGCCAGCAGCTCCGTAAAGGGGGCGGGGGGCGAGCAGTACTTC
>TRBD1|TRBV25-1|TRBJ2-2|NA|16
CASSDRDRGSTGELFF
TGTGCCAGCAGTGACCGGGACAGGGGGTCCACCGGGGAGCTGTTTTTT
>NA|TRBV27|TRBJ2-5|NA|16
CASSLSPIGLGETQYF
TGTGCCAGCAGTTTATCCCCCATTGGGCTAGGAGAGACCCAGTACTTC
>NA|TRBV30|TRBJ2-6|NA|15
CAKTQGNSGANVLTF
TGTGCTAAGACACAGGGCAACTCTGGGGCCAACGTCCTGACTTTC
>TRBD1|TRBV6-5|TRBJ2-1|NA|14
CASSNPQGANEQFF
TGTGCCAGCAGTAACCCACAGGGGGCCAATGAGCAGTTCTTC
>TRBD1|TRBV18|TRBJ2-7|many|13
CASSPGTEYEQYF
TGTGCCAGCTCACCCGGGACAGAATACGAGCAGTACTTC
>TRBD2|TRBV20-1|TRBJ2-7|many|15
CSALAAGGPAYEQYF
TGCAGTGCTCTAGCAGCGGGAGGGCCAGCCTACGAGCAGTACTTC
>TRBD1|TRBV7-2|TRBJ2-1|medium-sized|14
CASSGWTGNNEQFF
TGTGCCAGCAGCGGGTGGACAGGAAACAATGAGCAGTTCTTC
>NA|TRBV7-3|TRBJ2-1|few|17
CASSLLPGASGRNEQFF
TGTGCCAGCAGCTTATTACCCGGGGCTAGTGGGCGTAATGAGCAGTTCTTC
>TRBD2|TRBV28|TRBJ2-1|NA|15
CASRTGGSSYNEQFF
TGTGCCAGCAGGACGGGGGGTAGCTCCTACAATGAGCAGTTCTTC
>NA|TRBV7-9|TRBJ1-6|many|17
CASSGAGVAGQYSPLHF
TGTGCCAGCAGCGGAGCGGGGGTGGCAGGGCAATACTCACCCCTCCACTTT
>NA|TRBV7-2|TRBJ1-5|many|15
CASSLDWGVGQPQHF
TGTGCCAGCAGCTTAGATTGGGGGGTTGGACAGCCCCAGCATTTT
>NA|TRBV6-2/TRBV6-3|TRBJ1-2|many|15
CASSSVERRNYGYTF
TGTGCCAGCAGTTCAGTAGAACGCCGAAACTATGGCTACACCTTC
>NA|TRBV5-1|TRBJ1-6|many|17
CASSLGGQGPLNSPLHF
TGCGCCAGCAGCTTGGGGGGGCAGGGGCCCCTCAATTCACCCCTCCACTTT
>NA|TRBV7-2|TRBJ2-5|NA|13
CASSLGRGETQYF
TGTGCCAGCAGCTTAGGGAGGGGAGAGACCCAGTACTTC
>NA|TRBV6-2/TRBV6-3|TRBJ2-5|NA|13
CASSYGSWETQYF
TGTGCCAGCAGTTATGGGAGTTGGGAGACCCAGTACTTC
>NA|TRBV6-1|TRBJ2-4|many|16
CASSEKPDTAKNIQYF
TGTGCCAGCAGTGAGAAGCCGGATACAGCCAAAAACATTCAGTACTTC
>NA|TRBV6-2/TRBV6-3|TRBJ2-1|few|16
CASKRYFGPASEEQFF
TGTGCCAGCAAGCGATATTTTGGACCCGCTTCGGAGGAGCAGTTCTTC
>NA|TRBV20-1|TRBJ1-5|NA|12
CSASDIDQPQHF
TGCAGTGCTAGCGACATAGATCAGCCCCAGCATTTT
>NA|TRBV27|TRBJ2-7|NA|15
CASSSPGVSSYEQYF
TGTGCCAGCAGCTCCCCAGGGGTCTCTTCCTACGAGCAGTACTTC
>TRBD1|TRBV6-5|TRBJ2-1|few|14
CASSYGDRAGEQFF
TGTGCCAGCAGTTATGGGGACAGGGCTGGTGAGCAGTTCTTC
>NA|TRBV7-2|TRBJ2-1|few|17
CASSLARSSITAREQFF
TGTGCCAGCAGCTTAGCCCGGTCCTCCATTACAGCTCGCGAGCAGTTCTTC
>NA|TRBV18|TRBJ2-2|many|15
CASSSDTANTGELFF
TGTGCCAGCTCATCGGACACTGCGAACACCGGGGAGCTGTTTTTT
>NA|TRBV20-1|TRBJ2-1|few|16
CSARDPGTKVGHEQFF
TGCAGTGCTAGAGATCCGGGGACCAAGGTGGGGCATGAGCAGTTCTTC
>TRBD2|TRBV3-1|TRBJ2-2|many|19
CASSQDLRLAGGNTGELFF
TGTGCCAGCAGCCAAGATTTGCGACTAGCGGGGGGGAACACCGGGGAGCTGTTTTTT
>NA|TRBV5-5|TRBJ1-1|many|17
CASSFRSYPNMNTEAFF
TGTGCCAGCAGCTTTCGGTCCTATCCGAACATGAACACTGAAGCTTTCTTT
>NA|TRBV6-2/TRBV6-3|TRBJ1-2|many|13
CASSYRREHGYTF
TGTGCCAGCAGTTACCGCAGGGAGCATGGCTACACCTTC
>NA|TRBV7-3|TRBJ2-2|NA|15
CASTPTWTATGELFF
TGTGCCAGCACGCCTACCTGGACGGCTACCGGGGAGCTGTTTTTT
>NA|TRBV12-3/TRBV12-4|TRBJ1-4|many|15
CASSLNSGFDEKLFF
TGTGCCAGCAGCCTTAATTCGGGGTTTGATGAAAAACTGTTTTTT
>NA|TRBV12-3/TRBV12-4|TRBJ2-6|NA|14
CASLDSSGANVLTF
TGTGCCAGCCTGGACAGCTCTGGGGCCAACGTCCTGACTTTC
>NA|TRBV5-1|TRBJ2-5|NA|14
CASSRDGIQETQYF
TGCGCCAGCAGCCGAGATGGGATACAAGAGACCCAGTACTTC
>NA|TRBV7-2|TRBJ2-5|NA|16
CASSLRRTVSGETQYF
TGTGCCAGCAGCTTAAGAAGGACCGTATCAGGGGAGACCCAGTACTTC
>NA|TRBV7-8|TRBJ1-2|many|14
CATTRGVSIYGYTF
TGTGCCACAACTCGAGGTGTCTCCATCTATGGCTACACCTTC
>NA|TRBV10-3|TRBJ1-1|many|12
CAISDQDGEAFF
TGTGCCATCAGTGATCAGGATGGGGAAGCTTTCTTT
>TRBD1|TRBV9|TRBJ2-3|NA|14
CASSPDRPTDTQYF
TGTGCCAGCAGCCCGGACAGGCCCACAGATACGCAGTATTTT
>TRBD1|TRBV12-3/TRBV12-4|TRBJ2-7|NA|14
CASSLGGGVHEQYF
TGTGCCAGCAGTTTAGGAGGGGGCGTTCACGAGCAGTACTTC
>NA|TRBV5-4|TRBJ2-7|few|13
CASSPGQFYEQYF
TGTGCCAGCAGCCCGGGACAATTTTACGAGCAGTACTTC
>TRBD2|TRBV11-2|TRBJ2-4|few|15
CASSPMTSGRHIQYF
TGTGCCAGCAGCCCGATGACTAGCGGGAGACACATTCAGTACTTC
>TRBD1|TRBV27|TRBJ2-3|many|14
CASSSNRGPDTQYF
TGTGCCAGCAGTTCAAACAGGGGACCGGATACGCAGTATTTT
>NA|TRBV20-1|TRBJ2-2|many|12
CSATTNTGELFF
TGCAGTGCTACTACGAACACCGGGGAGCTGTTTTTT
>TRBD1|TRBV6-2/TRBV6-3|TRBJ1-1|NA|16
CASSPKQGTGGTEAFF
TGTGCCAGCAGCCCTAAGCAAGGGACAGGGGGGACTGAAGCTTTCTTT
>NA|TRBV6-2/TRBV6-3|TRBJ2-1|NA|16
CASSYYLGVAYNEQFF
TGTGCCAGCAGTTACTACTTAGGGGTAGCCTACAATGAGCAGTTCTTC
>TRBD2|TRBV25-1|TRBJ2-5|NA|14
CASGEAGSAETQYF
TGTGCCAGCGGGGAAGCGGGAAGTGCAGAGACCCAGTACTTC
>TRBD1|TRBV18|TRBJ1-5|few|15
CASSAGTGGRQPQHF
TGTGCCAGCTCAGCGGGGACAGGGGGTCGTCAGCCCCAGCATTTT
>TRBD2|TRBV6-2/TRBV6-3|TRBJ2-5|many|14
CASTGTSGGETQYF
TGTGCCAGCACCGGCACTAGCGGCGGTGAGACCCAGTACTTC
>TRBD2|TRBV20-1|TRBJ2-1|NA|14
CSADSGGIYNEQFF
TGCAGTGCTGATAGCGGGGGAATCTACAATGAGCAGTTCTTC
>NA|TRBV7-8|TRBJ1-2|many|14
CASSLEGRNYGYTF
TGTGCCAGCAGCTTAGAGGGCAGAAACTATGGCTACACCTTC
>NA|TRBV5-4|TRBJ2-3|NA|14
CASSLDDRVDTQYF
TGTGCCAGCAGCTTGGACGACAGAGTAGATACGCAGTATTTT
>TRBD2|TRBV7-9|TRBJ2-3|few|16
CASRQTSGGRTDTQYF
TGTGCCAGCAGACAAACTAGCGGGGGCCGAACAGATACGCAGTATTTT